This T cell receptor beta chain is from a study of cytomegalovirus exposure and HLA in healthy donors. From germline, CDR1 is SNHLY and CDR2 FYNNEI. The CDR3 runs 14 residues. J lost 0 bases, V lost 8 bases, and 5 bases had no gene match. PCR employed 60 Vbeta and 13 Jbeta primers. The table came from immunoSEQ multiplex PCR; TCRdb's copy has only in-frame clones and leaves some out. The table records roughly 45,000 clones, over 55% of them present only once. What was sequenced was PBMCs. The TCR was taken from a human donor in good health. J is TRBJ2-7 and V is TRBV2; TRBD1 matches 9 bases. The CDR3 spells CASRTQGASYEQYF. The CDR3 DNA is TGTGCCAGCCGAACACAGGGGGCCTCCTACGAGCAGTACTTC.